This TCR beta chain was identified in a study of blood T cells in healthy people across ages. Study-level points and caveats: As age increased, TCR beta diversity per million T cells fell in a roughly linear fashion.

The CDR3 loop spans 14 amino acids. CDR1 and CDR2 from the germline V gene are SGHTA and FQGNSA. The authors ran a second PCR of about 6 to 11 cycles using a sample-barcoded 5' primer and a J-beta primer mix. TCRdb processed the 5' RACE reads anew with MiXCR; each CDR3 protein has one entry. The repertoire holds about 1.1 million distinct CDR3 sequences, 30% to 40% seen once, with less than 15% in the top ten. In its sample, this clonotype was seen a few times. Its antigen remains unidentified. A read error may produce the germline difference seen at one junction end. This clonotype originated in a man between 18 and 29 years old in good health. This rearrangement joins TRBV7-2 to TRBJ2-7, with D perhaps being TRBD1 or TRBD2 (5 bases each). Sequenced input: blood. CDR3 DNA sequence: TGTGCCAGCAGCGTAGCGTCAGGGACCTACGAGCAGTACTTC. Translation: CASSVASGTYEQYF.